The clone carrying this TCR beta chain is a singleton in its sample. The germline gene is not matched at one end of the junction; a read error may be the cause. Making TCR beta cDNA involved approximately 480 ng total RNA and a constant-region primer. Three nested multiplex PCR rounds, a slightly modified ARM-PCR, produced the libraries for TCR beta. Researchers ran the first two PCR rounds for 9 to 10 cycles each with TRBV1-TRBV30 forward primers and a C-beta reverse primer. In TCRdb, the multiplex PCR reads were re-called with MiXCR into one record per CDR3 protein. The data contain 310,000 or so distinct CDR3 sequences, around 60% of them singletons. This sample stems from a study of tumor-infiltrating lymphocytes in primary liver carcinoma. Germline V lookup: CDR1 MNHNS, CDR2 SASEGT. The CDR3 runs 15 residues. Unsorted whole blood supplied the RNA, and germline DNA was extracted too.

The sample taken for sequencing was peripheral blood. The clonotype originates from a man aged 35 to 55 with primary liver carcinoma and hepatitis B virus infection. The chain has TRBV6-1 and TRBJ2-7; 9 positions match TRBD1. Here the CDR3 reads CATSKQGAGPYEQYF. The CDR3 coding sequence is TGTGCCACCAGTAAACAGGGGGCTGGCCCTTACGAGCAGTACTTC.